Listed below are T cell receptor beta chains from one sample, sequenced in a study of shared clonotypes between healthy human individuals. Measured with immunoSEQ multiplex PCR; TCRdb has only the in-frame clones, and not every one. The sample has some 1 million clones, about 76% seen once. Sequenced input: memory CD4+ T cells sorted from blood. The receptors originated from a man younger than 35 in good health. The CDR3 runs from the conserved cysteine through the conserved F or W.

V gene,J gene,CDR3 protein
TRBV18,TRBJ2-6,CASSPIGVSGANVLTF
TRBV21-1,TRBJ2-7,CASSKDPGYEQYF
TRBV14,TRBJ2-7,CASSRGTGARQYF
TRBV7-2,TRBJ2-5,CASSLAGAKRETQYF
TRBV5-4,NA,CASSLQGILHEQYF
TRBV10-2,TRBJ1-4,CASSLSTATNEKLFF
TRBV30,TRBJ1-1,CAWTGRRGNTEAFF
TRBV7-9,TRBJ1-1,CASSAPRQGISAFF
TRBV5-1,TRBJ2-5,CASSLGRAGETQYF
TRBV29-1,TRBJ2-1,CSVAAGLGEQFF
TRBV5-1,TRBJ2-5,CASSPGRQETQYF
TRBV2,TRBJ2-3,CASRALGQAGADTQYF
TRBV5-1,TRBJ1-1,CASSGRDRGLTEAFF
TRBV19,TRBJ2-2,CASTDNSQRKNGELFF
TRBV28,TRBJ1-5,CATYPRQGNQPQHF
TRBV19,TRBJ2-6,CASSIALGAGANVLTF
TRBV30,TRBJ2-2,CAARGAGQNKNTGELFF
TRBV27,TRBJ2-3,CASSRQGASTDTQYF
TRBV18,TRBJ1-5,CASSQQGYQPQHF
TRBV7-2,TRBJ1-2,CASSSQTGNSYTF
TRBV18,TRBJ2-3,CASSSTAGARTDTQYF
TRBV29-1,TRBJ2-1,CSVEAPGNEQFF
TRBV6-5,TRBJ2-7,CASSLRTALATEQYF
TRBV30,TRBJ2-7,CAWSVPPVYEQYF
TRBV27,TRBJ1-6,CASSLEGNSPLHF
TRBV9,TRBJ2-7,CASSDSRQGPKYEQYF
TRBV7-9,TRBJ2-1,CASAQGSGSSYNEQFF
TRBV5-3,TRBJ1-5,CARSPQGGPRFDQPQHF
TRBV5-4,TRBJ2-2,CASSSPSSGGYTGELFF
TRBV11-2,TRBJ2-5,CASSSNEGQYF
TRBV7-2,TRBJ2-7,CASSSGLAGRYEQYF
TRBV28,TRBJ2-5,CASTADGLRETQYF
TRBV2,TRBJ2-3,CASRGSSTDTQYF
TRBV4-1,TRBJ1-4,CASSQAGRGVEKLFF
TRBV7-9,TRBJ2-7,CAISGRFYEQYF
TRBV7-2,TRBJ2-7,CASSELAGWVGEQYF
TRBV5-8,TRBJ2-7,CASSSSGVPSYEQYF
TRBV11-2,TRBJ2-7,CASSPRTGQTYEQYF
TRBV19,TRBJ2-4,CASSAINLAKNIQYF
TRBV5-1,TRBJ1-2,CASSRETGRGNGYTF
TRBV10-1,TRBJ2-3,CASSDGTSESSAQYF
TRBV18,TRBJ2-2,CASSPYTGPGELFF
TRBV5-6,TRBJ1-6,CASSLPQSHSPLHF
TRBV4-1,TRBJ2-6,CASSHADSRSGANVLTF
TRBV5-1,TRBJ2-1,CASSGGGTSGSLRYNEQFF
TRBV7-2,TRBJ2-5,CASSSYGTSQKETQYF
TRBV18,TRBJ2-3,CASSPAARQDTQYF
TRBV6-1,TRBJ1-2,CASSGGQGPYGYTF
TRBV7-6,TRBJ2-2,CASSSGQGRTGELFF
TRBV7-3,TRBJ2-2,CASSLGQVGELFF
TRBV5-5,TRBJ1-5,CASSLSVGNQPQHF
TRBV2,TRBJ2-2,CASSTDSGELFF